This T cell receptor beta chain was captured by sequencing in a study of cytomegalovirus exposure and HLA in healthy donors (dated 2017 in TCRdb). Background on the whole study: An earlier analysis of approximately 590 of the donors reported approximately 290 Gb of sequence data and roughly 100 million unique TCR beta sequences from 150 million to 200 million T cells. In an earlier analysis of 587 of the donors, high-throughput TCR beta sequencing was used to judge whether each TCR beta V gene segment behaved as functional or pseudogenic. Roughly 300 gigabases of sequencing data and tens of millions of unique TCR sequences made up an early release that covered 640 HLA-typed donors. Several DR-DQ haplotypes were handled as single units for association and clustering, since linkage in the cohort was strong. Besides the first cohort of some 670 subjects, a separate validation cohort made up of roughly 120 different subjects was used. Typing coverage differed by locus: A, B, C, DRB1 and DQB1 were typed in about 620-630 donors, DQA1 in roughly 500, DPA1 in some 570, and DPB1 in 450 to 480. The T cell repertoires of about 700 subjects were profiled by immunosequencing and related to cytomegalovirus serostatus. All discovery cohort repertoires had been generated using a single sequencing platform. To predict cytomegalovirus infection status, the study brought together high-throughput TCR immunosequencing, statistical association of individual TCRs with disease status, and machine learning. Among some 400 genotyped donors of the cohort, an average of approximately 220,000 unique TCR beta nucleotide sequences was sequenced per donor, of which 15% to 20% were non-productive. The study was designed to test whether signatures of past pathogen exposure could be identified by cataloging public T cell receptors. In a later genetic analysis, genome-wide SNP genotypes for 398 of the 666 donors were used, and that subset was treated as a discovery cohort. Of the roughly 390 genotyped donors, less than 85% were placed in the genetic ancestry cluster associated with self-reported Caucasian donors. In a later analysis, previously published TCR beta repertoires from hundreds of donors were re-analyzed and high-resolution HLA genotyping was added so that TCR occurrence patterns could be studied. Rather than drawing on any new phenotypic data, the later analysis identified candidate immune exposures from TCR beta sequences and the way those sequences occurred across donors. Both class I and class II loci were covered by HLA typing, at four-digit resolution. Donor age, sex, ethnicity and CMV serostatus were compiled alongside the repertoire data. Overall results and qualifications from the work: A further reported finding was that TCR beta sequences accurately predicted the HLA-A and HLA-B alleles for most subjects in the first cohort. An earlier analysis of 587 of the donors showed that most TCR beta V segments appeared in productive rearrangements either about 87% or about 30% of the time, which broadly matched IMGT annotations. The 87-base-pair reads could not distinguish some IMGT-functional V segments, including TRBV6-2 and TRBV6-3, so those segments were excluded. This cohort had only TCR beta chains sequenced, and the lack of alpha or paired-chain data limited which features could be detected. Assigning TCR associations to individual alleles was difficult when HLA alleles, especially DR and DQ, strongly co-occurred. A later analysis found that most CMV-associated TCR beta chains appeared HLA-restricted, with HLA associations seemingly driven largely by CMV exposure. A later genetic analysis associated a missense DCLRE1C variant with V-gene and J-gene trimming of TCR beta chains, and an independent cohort replicated the association. The authors suggested that the approach could potentially be extended to other disease states and immunological phenotypes. Correlated functional status among segregating V segments might be attributable to linkage disequilibrium, but an unknown experimental factor could not be ruled out. A group of highly shared sequence variants was considered likely to be a technical artifact of the sequencing pipeline. Roughly uniform sequencing depth across donors was assumed in presence/absence analyses, although this assumption may not hold. According to a later analysis, parvovirus B19, influenza, CMV and Epstein-Barr virus appeared linked to several top co-occurrence clusters. Compared with equally common non-associated chains, HLA-associated TCR beta chains in a later analysis were more clonally expanded and had lower generation probabilities. According to a later genetic analysis, donors in an Asian-associated ancestry cluster had fewer N-insertions in productive TCRs than the roughly 700-donor mean. At a false discovery rate of 0.05, a later analysis linked 16,951 TCR beta sequences to specific HLA alleles. Because HLA typing was missing for some donors at each locus, association tests included only the typed subset. In a later analysis, TCR association rates were found to vary across HLA loci, with the most associated TCRs seen for DRB1 alleles and the fewest for HLA-C alleles. In vitro tests confirmed that three of the cytomegalovirus-associated TCR beta chains recognize cytomegalovirus antigens. The only immune exposure information available for the cohort was CMV serostatus. While some public TCRs were present in many individuals, most TCR sequences turned up only very rarely across donors. The earlier analysis of nearly 600 of the donors excluded roughly 17 rarely observed V segments, including chromosome 9 orphons, because counts were too low. Cytomegalovirus status was reported to be diagnosed by the classifier with high specificity and sensitivity in both the original and validation cohorts. In the study, around 160 TCR beta chains were listed as associated with cytomegalovirus.

Receptor amplification or capture employed the immunoSEQ multiplex PCR assay. For the multiplex PCR, a mixture combining 60 forward primers for TCR Vbeta segments and 13 reverse primers for TCR Jbeta segments was used. A multiplex PCR assay on genomic DNA amplified the CDR3 region of rearranged TCR beta genes. Amplified TCR beta libraries were sequenced as 87-base-pair reads on the Illumina HiSeq System. Per the source publication's procedure: A later analysis counted 75 million to 100 million unique TCR beta chains across the 666 repertoires, and some 11 million of these chains were shared by at least two donors. Raw reads were error-corrected and collapsed into unique sequences by a nearest-neighbor algorithm in which closely related sequences were merged to remove PCR and sequencing errors. To assign V, D and J gene segments, CDR3 sequences were aligned to IMGT reference sequences. Each retained sequence needed at least a six-nucleotide match to both a V gene segment and a J gene segment. A rearrangement counted as productive if the CDR3 had no stop codons and remained in frame with V and J, and every other rearrangement counted as non-productive. CDR3 was defined according to IMGT convention as the region running from the second conserved V-encoded cysteine to the conserved J-encoded phenylalanine. In an earlier analysis of around 640 of the donors, sequences lacking an unambiguous match to a single V gene segment were excluded. An earlier analysis of just under 600 of the donors called V segments functional above 56.7% productive rearrangements and segregating when the between-donor standard deviation exceeded 5%. A statistical classification framework was developed to diagnose cytomegalovirus status using the catalog of TCR beta chain sequences. In a later analysis, TCR nucleotide sequences were compared against IMGT/GENE-DB human TR gene sequences so that V and J genes could be assigned. A later analysis assigned CDR3 sequences and most-parsimonious VDJ recombination scenarios with the TCRdist pipeline. In a later analysis, each TCR beta chain was defined by its CDR3 amino acid sequence together with its V-gene family, and reads lacking a unique V-gene family were excluded. A later analysis removed 500 to 650 highly shared, low-generation-probability nucleotide sequences to deal with suspected cross-contamination and a sequencing artifact. A later analysis calculated a clonal expansion index for each public chain from normalized within-repertoire ranks of inferred template counts. In a later analysis, generation probabilities were computed using a VDJ recombination model fitted to out-of-frame rearrangements, and the results were checked against IGoR. In a later analysis, hypergeometric tests were used to score TCR-TCR, TCR-HLA and TCR-CMV co-occurrence, with a repertoire-size bias correction applied to TCR pairs. In a later analysis, false discovery rates were estimated by permuting HLA or CMV assignments 20 times. In a later analysis, co-occurring TCRs were grouped using DBSCAN, and TCRdist sequence similarity was added for clustering within HLA-allele-positive subsets. Co-occurrence clustering excluded repertoires with fewer than 30,000 or more than 120,000 public chains, plus five with anomalous nucleotide sharing. In TCRdb, the immuneACCESS table is reduced to in-frame sequences with V and J assigned. These tables do not hold every clone; where another copy was compared, an unresolved V gene accounts for under half, and the others remain unexplained. V and J calls and clone size are as listed in that table; D and trimming were resolved from the DNA. In this sample the table shows 150,000 to 200,000 clones, around 76% of which occur a single time. In total, the top ten clones hold over 2% of the sample.

A remark on this clone: The specificity of this receptor is unknown. One base away there is no much larger clone; base qualities are not given.

The cohort comprised 670 or so healthy bone marrow donors. All cohort members were sampled while nominally healthy, although unrecorded immune exposures were likely present. The donor tested CMV seronegative, placing the donor among the roughly 350 seronegative members of the cohort. Each donor provided a peripheral blood sample, and peripheral blood mononuclear cells were used for TCR beta sequencing. The Qiagen DNeasy Blood Extraction Kit was used to extract genomic DNA from the blood cell samples. CDR3 length: 13 amino acids, cysteine to phenylalanine. CDR3 DNA is the only sequence kept; it has 39 bases, read in frame from the first base. The germline V gene (reference sequence) yields MNHEY for CDR1 and SMNVEV for CDR2. Trimming removed 5 bases from V and 3 bases from J, leaving 10 bases between the germline ends.

In this chain, TRBV27 is recombined with TRBJ1-2; TRBD1 is possibly the D segment (6 matching bases). The source of this sequence is a female donor in good health and CMV-seronegative. Source material: PBMCs. The sequenced DNA: TGTGCCAGCAGTCTACAGGGCTACTATGGCTACACCTTC. This sequence encodes CASSLQGYYGYTF.